Listed below are T cell receptor beta chains from one sample, sequenced in a study of T cell changes during pregnancy in multiple sclerosis. Method: immunoSEQ multiplex PCR; TCRdb's copy keeps in-frame clones and lacks some. The repertoire holds fewer than 60,000 clones, with 91% as singletons. The specimen comprised peripheral blood, sampled after pregnancy. All receptors come from a female donor in good health, enrolled as a control in a pregnancy study. Each CDR3 is given with its conserved first and last residue. The D gene is left open where the match is weak. Not every row has a clone size; where given, it reads once, few, many or a size class.

d_call	clone_size	v_call	j_call	cdr3_nt	cdr3_aa
-	-	TRBV7-2	TRBJ2-5	TGTGCCAGCAGCTTCCGGGGGACTGGCCCGGGGACCCAGTACTTC	CASSFRGTGPGTQYF
-	once	TRBV6-1	TRBJ2-7	TGTGCCAGCAGGGACACCGGCTCCTACGAGCAGTACTTC	CASRDTGSYEQYF
TRBD1	-	TRBV4-1	TRBJ1-1	TGCGCCAGCAGCCAAGAGGCTATAATGGGGACAGGGAACACTGAAGCTTTCTTT	CASSQEAIMGTGNTEAFF
TRBD1	-	TRBV7-2	TRBJ2-1	TGTGCCAGCAGCTTATTGGGACAGGGGGCGAGGGAGCAGTTCTTC	CASSLLGQGAREQFF
TRBD2	-	TRBV7-7	TRBJ2-5	TGTGCTAGCGGATCTAGCGGGAGGGAGACCCAGTACTTC	CASGSSGRETQYF
TRBD1	-	TRBV9	TRBJ2-5	TGTGCCAGCAGCGGTACATCAGGGACAGGGGGAGAGACCCAGTACTTC	CASSGTSGTGGETQYF
TRBD1	-	TRBV5-1	TRBJ1-2	TGCGCCAGCAGCTTACAGGGGCGTGATGGCTACACCTTC	CASSLQGRDGYTF
-	-	TRBV2	TRBJ2-2	TGTGCCAGCAGGCAAACCCTAGGGGCCACCGGGGAGCTGTTTTTT	CASRQTLGATGELFF
-	-	TRBV28	TRBJ1-6	TGTGCCAGCAGGGCCGGGACTCCTGTTATCCCCCTCCACTTT	CASRAGTPVIPLHF
-	-	TRBV9	TRBJ2-2	TGTGCCAGCAGCGTAGTTGCGGGTCACACCGGGGAGCTGTTTTTT	CASSVVAGHTGELFF
TRBD1	few	TRBV6-6	TRBJ1-3	TGTGCCAGCAGTTACTCGACAGGGGCTGGAAACACCATATATTTT	CASSYSTGAGNTIYF
-	-	TRBV27	TRBJ2-7	TGTGCCAGCAGTTTTACGGGGTCCTACGAGCAGTACTTC	CASSFTGSYEQYF
-	-	TRBV6-5	TRBJ1-6	TGTGCCAGCAAGAAGGAGAGGGTGCCTAATTCACCCCTCCACTTT	CASKKERVPNSPLHF
-	-	TRBV2	TRBJ2-3	TGTGCCAGCAGGGCCTCGCGCACAGATACGCAGTATTTT	CASRASRTDTQYF
-	-	TRBV11-2	TRBJ2-5	TGTGCCAGCAGCTTAGAGTGGCAGGAAGAGACCCAGTACTTC	CASSLEWQEETQYF
-	-	TRBV27	TRBJ2-7	TGTGCCAGCAGTTTACGAAGCGGAACCTACGAGCAGTACTTC	CASSLRSGTYEQYF
TRBD2	-	TRBV18	TRBJ2-3	TGTGCCAGCTCACCCCTAGCGGAGGGAGATACGCAGTATTTT	CASSPLAEGDTQYF
-	-	TRBV7-9	TRBJ1-1	TGTGCCAGCAGCTTAGTGGCGTTAGGAGGGACTGAAGCTTTCTTT	CASSLVALGGTEAFF
TRBD1	-	TRBV5-1	TRBJ2-1	TGCGCCAGCAGCACCCGTGGACAGGGCCCCATGGGTTACAATGAGCAGTTCTTC	CASSTRGQGPMGYNEQFF
TRBD1	-	TRBV7-6	TRBJ2-7	TGTGCCAGCAGCTTAGCAGGGGGCAAATACGAGCAGTACTTC	CASSLAGGKYEQYF
TRBD1	once	TRBV2	TRBJ2-2	TGTGCCAGCAGTGCCAGGGGGCGAGGGAACACCGGGGAGCTGTTTTTT	CASSARGRGNTGELFF
-	once	TRBV19	TRBJ1-2	TGTGCCAGTAGGGAGCCACTGAACTATGGCTACACCTTC	CASREPLNYGYTF
TRBD2	once	TRBV14	TRBJ2-1	TGTGCCAGCAGCCTGCTAGCGGGGGGCACTAACTCCTACAATGAGCAGTTCTTC	CASSLLAGGTNSYNEQFF
TRBD1	-	TRBV10-3	TRBJ2-6	TGTGCCATCCCGGGACAGGCGTTATCTGGGGCCAACGTCCTGACTTTC	CAIPGQALSGANVLTF
-	-	TRBV7-2	TRBJ1-2	TGTGCCAGCAGCTTAGAGGGGGTAGGGACCAAGCCAGCTAACTATGGCTACACCTTC	CASSLEGVGTKPANYGYTF
TRBD1	-	TRBV5-1	TRBJ1-2	TGCGCCAGCAGCTCGCGGGACAGGGGCGGGGGCTACACCTTC	CASSSRDRGGGYTF
-	-	TRBV19	TRBJ1-4	TGTGCCAGTAGTTCCGGCGGCAGCTACTCAAATGAAAAACTGTTTTTT	CASSSGGSYSNEKLFF